Below, 27 T cell receptor beta chains from the same sample are listed, as sequenced in a study of CD8 T cells in Susac syndrome. An amount of RNA that ranged from roughly 0.5 to 1 ug was reverse transcribed with random hexamers. TCRdb re-derived calls from the immunoSEQ multiplex PCR reads in MiXCR, one entry per CDR3 protein. The repertoire has about 47,000 distinct CDR3 sequences, about 92% of them found once; the top ten carry 0.35% to 0.5%. Specimen: CD8+ T cells from PBMCs. The source is a human donor in good health.

This clonotype has a handful of counts. The genes are TRBV7-9 and TRBJ1-2; tentatively, D is TRBD1 (5 bases). Germline V gene sequence: CDR1 SEHNR, CDR2 FQNEAQ (reference sequence). With 0 bases removed from V and 4 bases from J, the gap between germline ends came to 12 bases. The CDR3 has 15 residues. CDR3 in amino acids: CASSLAGDSRYGYTF. The DNA of the CDR3 is TGTGCCAGCAGCTTAGCGGGAGACAGTCGCTATGGCTACACCTTC.

The chain combines TRBV19 with TRBJ2-1; D is ambiguous. The CDR3 is made up of 11 amino acids. V was shortened by 4 bases and J by 10 bases, with 8 bases between the two germline ends. Germline-derived CDR1 and CDR2 are LNHDA and SQIVND (reference sequence). Here the CDR3 reads CASSTYEEQFF. The DNA of the CDR3 is TGTGCCAGTAGTACTTACGAAGAGCAGTTCTTC.

This clonotype is a singleton in its sample. This rearrangement joins TRBV2 to TRBJ2-7; the match to TRBD1 covers 7 bases. V dropped 2 bases and J dropped 7; count of bases not matched to a gene: 11. This CDR3 spans 15 amino acids. Germline values: CDR1 SNHLY, CDR2 FYNNEI. Here the CDR3 reads CASSESRDSGLEQYF. The CDR3 DNA reads TGTGCCAGCAGTGAATCACGGGACAGCGGCCTGGAGCAGTACTTC.

The gene calls are TRBV7-9 and TRBJ2-7; 7 bases match TRBD2. This CDR3 contains 15 residues. V shed 4 bases, J shed 3 bases, and the junction held 9 bases outside the gene matches. The V gene's germline CDR1 is SEHNR and CDR2 FQNEAQ (reference sequence). CDR3 protein: CASSSGEGEHYEQYF. The CDR3, as DNA: TGTGCCAGCAGCTCGGGGGAGGGTGAACACTACGAGCAGTACTTC.

This clonotype was picked up one time. The rearrangement uses TRBV7-9 and TRBJ1-2; no reliable D call. V was clipped by 2 bases and J by 7 bases, with 17 bases between them. There are 15 residues in the CDR3. Germline V gene data show CDR1 as SEHNR and CDR2 as FQNEAQ (reference sequence). The DNA of the CDR3 is TGTGCCAGCAGCTTACCCCCCCTCTTGAAGGTTGGCTACACCTTC. Protein product: CASSLPPLLKVGYTF.

This chain joins TRBV7-9 and TRBJ1-5, with D unresolved. Germline CDR1 SEHNR, CDR2 FQNEAQ (reference sequence). V was trimmed by 5 bases and J by 0 bases, leaving 8 bases between them. This CDR3 has 14 residues. The CDR3 protein is CASSRSDSNQPQHF. In nucleotides, the CDR3 is TGTGCCAGCAGCCGGAGCGATAGCAATCAGCCCCAGCATTTT. Together with reference TRBV7-9 and TRBJ1-5, the CDR3 gives the full variable domain: DTGVSQNPRHKITKRGQNVTFRCDPISEHNRLYWYRQTLGQGPEFLTYFQNEAQLEKSRLLSDRFSAERPKGSFSTLEIQRTEQGDSAMYLCASSRSDSNQPQHFGDGTRLSIL.

This chain joins TRBV4-1 and TRBJ2-1; 13 nucleotides align to TRBD2. J lost 8 bases, V lost 3 bases, and 13 bases had no gene match. The CDR3 loop spans 18 amino acids. Germline V gene sequence: CDR1 MGHRA, CDR2 YSYEKL. CDR3 sequence (DNA): TGCGCCAGCAGCCACGTACTAGCGGGAGGGCCCTCAATCGATGAGCAGTTCTTC. Translated: CASSHVLAGGPSIDEQFF.

V usage is TRBV12-3 or TRBV12-4 and J usage is TRBJ1-3; 8 bases agree with TRBD1. The CDR3 runs 15 residues. V was pared by 5 bases and J by 2 bases, with 5 bases of the junction left unmatched. The chain's CDR3 is CASSPVDRAGNTIYF. The CDR3, as DNA: TGTGCCAGCAGTCCCGTGGACAGGGCTGGAAACACCATATATTTT.

This chain uses TRBV20-1 with TRBJ2-5; the D is unclear. This CDR3 spans 13 amino acids. CDR1 DFQATT and CDR2 SNEGSKA come from the germline V gene (reference sequence). The V end lost 3 bases, the J end lost 2 bases, and 10 bases lay between the germline ends. DNA of the CDR3: TGCAGTGCTAGGTCGGCTTTGCAAGAGACCCAGTACTTC. Encoded protein: CSARSALQETQYF.

The chain couples TRBV7-6 to TRBJ1-3; no clear D. This CDR3 has 14 residues. V gave up 5 bases and J gave up 3 bases, with 11 bases separating them. Germline CDR1 reads SGHVS; CDR2 reads FNYEAQ. In DNA, the CDR3 is TGTGCCAGCAGCCCGAGGCTACTTGGAAACACCATATATTTT. This translates into CASSPRLLGNTIYF.

The count of this clonotype is one. The chain recombines TRBV7-9 with TRBJ1-2; a possible D gene is TRBD1 (6 bases). Deletions cut 5 bases from V and 2 bases from J, with 9 bases between. Looked up from germline, CDR1 is SEHNR and CDR2 is FQNEAQ (reference sequence). The CDR3 spans 13 residues. CDR3 nucleotide sequence: TGTGCCAGCAGCCCAGGGGAGAACTATGGCTACACCTTC. Translated, it gives CASSPGENYGYTF.

V is TRBV10-3 and J is TRBJ1-1; D unresolved. The V end was cut by 10 bases, the J end by 1 base, with 19 bases between. This CDR3 region has 15 residues. Per germline, CDR1 ENHRY and CDR2 SYGVKD. The CDR3 spells CATTPLDDPNTEAFF. In DNA, the CDR3 is TGTGCCACCACGCCCCTGGACGACCCGAACACTGAAGCTTTCTTT.

This clonotype was observed a few times. The CDR3 reads CSAETGTGNYEQYF. As DNA, the CDR3 is TGCAGCGCTGAGACCGGGACTGGGAACTACGAGCAGTACTTC. V gene TRBV29-1 combines with J gene TRBJ2-7; a possible D gene is TRBD2 (6 bases). V lost 7 bases to trimming and J lost 3 bases, with 19 bases between them. Germline values: CDR1 SQVTM, CDR2 ANQGSEA. CDR3 length equals 14 residues.

The J gene is TRBJ2-1, the V gene TRBV19, with 8 nucleotides matching TRBD1. Germline loops: CDR1 LNHDA, CDR2 SQIVND (reference sequence). Trimming cost V 3 bases and J 3 bases; bases outside gene matches: 10. CDR3 length: 17 amino acids. CDR3 sequence (DNA): TGTGCCAGTAGTATCCTTTTTAGCAGGGGGCTCTACAATGAGCAGTTCTTC. Its protein product is CASSILFSRGLYNEQFF.

V gene TRBV27 combines with J gene TRBJ2-1; D gene ambiguous. The CDR3 consists of 11 residues. V was shortened by 6 bases and J by 10 bases, with 10 bases between the two germline ends. The V gene's germline CDR1 is MNHEY and CDR2 SMNVEV (reference sequence). The chain's CDR3 is CASRQGREQFF. CDR3 nucleotide sequence: TGTGCCAGCAGGCAAGGAAGGGAGCAGTTCTTC.

The chain recombines TRBV10-3 with TRBJ1-1, with 10 bases aligning to TRBD1. CDR1 ENHRY and CDR2 SYGVKD come from the germline V gene. The CDR3 is 14 amino acids. V was pared by 5 bases and J by 4 bases, with 4 bases of the junction left unmatched. CDR3 region: CAISKGQGGTEAFF. CDR3 bases: TGTGCCATCAGTAAAGGACAGGGGGGCACTGAAGCTTTCTTT.

V usage is TRBV5-1 and J usage is TRBJ2-3, with D perhaps matching TRBD2 (6 bases). Trimming took off 0 bases at V and 2 bases at J, with 16 bases between the two ends. This CDR3 comprises 17 residues. Per the germline V gene, CDR1 is SGHRS and CDR2 is YFSETQ. CDR3 residues: CASSLASGLFNTDTQYF. The CDR3 bases are TGCGCCAGCAGCTTGGCCTCCGGACTATTTAACACAGATACGCAGTATTTT. Based on the CDR3 plus reference TRBV5-1 and TRBJ2-3, the full variable domain is KAGVTQTPRYLIKTRGQQVTLSCSPISGHRSVSWYQQTPGQGLQFLFEYFSETQRNKGNFPGRFSGRQFSNSRSEMNVSTLELGDSALYLCASSLASGLFNTDTQYFGPGTRLTVL.

The rearrangement uses TRBV19 and TRBJ2-1, with D unresolved. The V end lost 3 bases, the J end lost 2 bases, and 5 bases lay between the germline ends. CDR1 and CDR2 (germline): LNHDA, SQIVND (reference sequence). The CDR3 contains 13 residues. The CDR3 region has the DNA TGTGCCAGTAGTATCGGAACCTACAATGAGCAGTTCTTC. It specifies CASSIGTYNEQFF.

This rearrangement joins TRBV20-1 to TRBJ2-1, with TRBD2 identical over 13 bases. CDR3 length: 18 amino acids. Trimming cost V 1 base and J 2 bases; bases outside gene matches: 8. Germline-derived CDR1 and CDR2 are DFQATT and SNEGSKA (reference sequence). The CDR3 coding sequence is TGCAGTGCTAGAGGTACTAGCGGGAGGGCCGTGACCTACAATGAGCAGTTCTTC. This gives the protein CSARGTSGRAVTYNEQFF.

This clonotype showed up just once. The rearrangement links TRBV4-1 to TRBJ1-2, with unresolved D. Germline assignment: CDR1 MGHRA and CDR2 YSYEKL. The ends were cut back, 0 bases at V and 6 bases at J, with 14 bases in the middle. The CDR3 has 15 residues. The CDR3 DNA is TGCGCCAGCAGCCAAGACTTGGAGGGTGAAAATGGCTACACCTTC. This encodes CASSQDLEGENGYTF.

The chain uses TRBV13 and TRBJ2-2; 12 bases match TRBD2. This CDR3 region has 16 residues. The ends lost 5 bases at V and 4 bases at J; junction bases unmatched: 5. Looked up from germline, CDR1 is PRHDT and CDR2 is FYEKMQ (reference sequence). As DNA, the CDR3 is TGTGCCAGCAGCCCAGGACTAGCGGGGAGCACCGGGGAGCTGTTTTTT. It yields the protein CASSPGLAGSTGELFF.

The genes are TRBV7-2 and TRBJ2-3; no firm D call. The V end lost 4 bases, the J end lost 6 bases, and 8 bases lay between the germline ends. The CDR3 contains 12 residues. In germline, CDR1 is SGHTA, CDR2 FQGNSA. CDR3 bases: TGTGCCAGCAGCTATCTAAGCGATACGCAGTATTTT. It translates to CASSYLSDTQYF.

This clonotype occurred once. The rearrangement joins TRBV5-1 to TRBJ2-7; 13 bases are a match to TRBD2. There are 16 residues in the CDR3. Germline CDR1 and CDR2: SGHRS and YFSETQ. V shed 4 bases, J shed 3 bases, and the junction held 7 bases outside the gene matches. CDR3 loop: CASSPRTSGSIYEQYF. In DNA form, the CDR3 reads TGCGCCAGCAGCCCCCGGACTAGCGGGAGTATCTACGAGCAGTACTTC.

This clonotype was observed once. J is TRBJ2-7 and V is TRBV11-2; TRBD2 might be the D (5 bases). From germline, CDR1 is SGHAT and CDR2 FQNNGV. The CDR3 sequence is 14 residues long. V gave up 5 bases and J gave up 3 bases, with 14 bases separating them. The CDR3 coding sequence is TGTGCCAGCAGCCTCGGACTGGAGCTCTACGAGCAGTACTTC. Translated, it gives CASSLGLELYEQYF.

The chain employs TRBV27 and TRBJ1-2, with 8 positions matching TRBD1. This CDR3 comprises 18 residues. Trimming took 5 bases from V and 2 from J; bases not matched to a gene: 16. The germline CDR1 and CDR2 sequences are MNHEY and SMNVEV (reference sequence). CDR3 sequence (DNA): TGTGCCAGCAGTCATACCGGGACAGGCCCGTCGTTGAACTATGGCTACACCTTC. It codes for CASSHTGTGPSLNYGYTF.

The chain employs TRBV13 and TRBJ2-7; possibly TRBD1 or TRBD2 for D (5 bases each). Germline CDR1 and CDR2: PRHDT and FYEKMQ (reference sequence). The CDR3 length is 15 residues. Trimming stripped 4 bases from V and 0 bases from J, with 13 bases between. The CDR3 coding sequence is TGTGCCAGCAGCTCAGGACCAGGGAGCTCCTACGAGCAGTACTTC. Encoded protein: CASSSGPGSSYEQYF.

This chain links TRBV29-1 with TRBJ2-1; 10 bases line up with TRBD2. CDR1 and CDR2 from the germline V gene are SQVTM and ANQGSEA. V lost 3 bases, J lost 8 bases, and 10 bases stayed unmatched. This CDR3 is built from 15 residues. CDR3 sequence (DNA): TGCAGCGTTGACCAGAGCGGGAGGGCCAAAGATGAGCAGTTCTTC. This gives the protein CSVDQSGRAKDEQFF.